What follows is one T cell receptor (beta chain) and its context. Antigen specificity is unknown. The PCR had 60 Vbeta and 13 Jbeta primers. Sequencing used immunoSEQ multiplex PCR; TCRdb keeps in-frame clones, though not all of them. This sample yields approximately 97,000 clones, of which approximately 64% are seen a single time; approximately 4.3% belongs to the top ten. The entry originates in a study of cytomegalovirus exposure and HLA in healthy donors. Overall study: Within an early data release were roughly 90 million unique TCRs drawn from HLA-typed donors.

Findings and caveats of the study: Clonal expansion was found to be greater in HLA-associated TCR beta chains than in equally common others in a later analysis.

Trimming shortened V by 6 bases and J by 2 bases, and 11 bases separated the two germline ends. This CDR3 is 13 amino acids long. CDR1 and CDR2 from the germline V gene are SQVTM and ANQGSEA. The source is a human donor in good health. The sample taken for sequencing was PBMCs. This chain joins TRBV29-1 and TRBJ2-1; D remains unclear. CDR3 protein: CSVRITAYNEQFF. In DNA, the CDR3 is TGCAGCGTCCGAATCACAGCCTACAATGAGCAGTTCTTC.